Each of the 23 T cell receptor beta chains below was sequenced from the same sample in a study of T cell responses to AZD1222 COVID-19 vaccine. Sequenced by immunoSEQ multiplex PCR; TCRdb stores in-frame clones only, minus some. This table holds fewer than 300,000 clones, 90% to 95% found once. The starting material was peripheral blood, obtained on day 0 of AZD1222 vaccination. The receptors come from an adult in good health.

This chain links TRBV2 with TRBJ1-1; D is ambiguous. V lost 8 bases and J 1 base, leaving 11 bases between the germline ends. CDR3 length equals 13 residues. Germline loops: CDR1 SNHLY, CDR2 FYNNEI. As DNA, the CDR3 is TGTGCCAGCGAGACTTACGCGAACACTGAAGCTTTCTTT. Its translation: CASETYANTEAFF.

The V and J genes are TRBV27 and TRBJ2-7; TRBD1 is a possible D gene (6 bases). The CDR3 is 11 residues long. Germline-derived CDR1 and CDR2 are MNHEY and SMNVEV (reference sequence). V gave up 8 bases and J gave up 3 bases, with 8 bases separating them. In DNA form, the CDR3 reads TGTGCCAGCCGAGGGGGCTACGAGCAGTACTTC. It is translated as CASRGGYEQYF.

This chain uses TRBV2 with TRBJ2-7; TRBD2 might be the D (5 bases). There are 14 residues in the CDR3. V lost 8 bases and J 2 bases, leaving 16 bases between the germline ends. Germline CDR1 reads SNHLY; CDR2 reads FYNNEI. For the CDR3, the DNA is TGTGCCAGCTTGTCCTCGGGATCCGCCTACGAGCAGTACTTC. It encodes CASLSSGSAYEQYF.

CDR3 protein: CASSSQMNTEAFF. Written as DNA, the CDR3 is TGTGCCAGCAGCTCTCAGATGAACACTGAAGCTTTCTTT. J is TRBJ1-1 and V is TRBV7-9; D is ambiguous. The germline V gene has CDR1 SEHNR and CDR2 FQNEAQ (reference sequence). V gave up 4 bases and J gave up 0 bases, with 6 bases separating them. The CDR3 has 13 residues.

The chain links TRBV4-3 to TRBJ2-3, with D possibly called TRBD1 or TRBD2 (6 bases each). CDR1 LGHNA and CDR2 YSLEER come from the germline V gene. This CDR3 is 14 amino acids long. Trimming removed 5 bases at V and 1 base at J, with 10 bases between. The CDR3 reads CASSSRGRTDTQYF. The CDR3 DNA is TGCGCCAGCAGCTCTCGGGGGCGCACAGATACGCAGTATTTT.

This rearrangement joins TRBV19 to TRBJ2-7; 10 positions match TRBD2. The CDR3 length is 15 residues. V was clipped by 6 bases and J by 6 bases; unmatched bases: 11. Germline V CDR1 and CDR2: LNHDA, SQIVND (reference sequence). CDR3 sequence reads: CASSTWSSGSFEQYF. CDR3 nucleotide sequence: TGTGCCAGTAGCACCTGGTCTAGCGGGAGTTTCGAGCAGTACTTC.

The chain employs TRBV28 and TRBJ1-3; D might be TRBD1 (5 bases). The germline V gene encodes CDR1 MDHEN and CDR2 SYDVKM. This CDR3 is 15 amino acids long. Trimming cost V 4 bases and J 8 bases, with 18 bases left between them. CDR3 sequence reads: CASSSATRGGDTIYF. CDR3 nucleotides: TGTGCCAGCAGTTCTGCGACCCGGGGGGGAGACACCATATATTTT.

The V call is TRBV2, the J call TRBJ2-1; 7 bases agree with TRBD1. Trimming took 6 bases from V and 6 from J; bases not matched to a gene: 5. Germline V gene data show CDR1 as SNHLY and CDR2 as FYNNEI. CDR3 length equals 13 residues. The CDR3 region is CASSPPGGNEQFF. The CDR3 DNA reads TGTGCCAGCAGCCCCCCAGGGGGCAATGAGCAGTTCTTC.

The chain uses TRBV7-2 and TRBJ2-2; 9 positions agree with TRBD2. This CDR3 contains 14 residues. Germline trimming cut 8 bases from V and 6 bases from J; bases unmatched to any gene: 7. Germline V CDR1 and CDR2: SGHTA, FQGNSA. The CDR3 coding sequence is TGTGCCAGCGGGGCTAGCGGGAATGCCGGGGAGCTGTTTTTT. Translating gives CASGASGNAGELFF. Using reference TRBV7-2 and TRBJ2-2 for the parts outside the CDR3, the full variable domain is GAGVSQSPSNKVTEKGKDVELRCDPISGHTALYWYRQSLGQGLEFLIYFQGNSAPDKSGLPSDRFSAERTGGSVSTLTIQRTQQEDSAVYLCASGASGNAGELFFGEGSRLTVL.

V is TRBV28 and J is TRBJ1-3, with 7 nucleotides matching TRBD1. Germline V gives CDR1 MDHEN, CDR2 SYDVKM. With 7 bases clipped from V and 6 bases from J, the junction kept 6 bases outside the gene matches. This CDR3 comprises 13 residues. Here the CDR3 reads CASTQGGINTIYF. As DNA, the CDR3 is TGTGCCAGCACCCAGGGGGGGATAAACACCATATATTTT. Variable domain in full (rest from reference TRBV28 and TRBJ1-3): DVKVTQSSRYLVKRTGEKVFLECVQDMDHENMFWYRQDPGLGLRLIYFSYDVKMKEKGDIPEGYSVSREKKERFSLILESASTNQTSMYLCASTQGGINTIYFGEGSWLTVV.

This clone was counted a single time. The CDR3 loop is CASSVDGSLNQPQHF. CDR3 nucleotides: TGTGCCAGCAGCGTTGACGGCAGTCTCAATCAGCCCCAGCATTTT. The V and J genes are TRBV9 and TRBJ1-5; the D is unclear. Germline assignment: CDR1 SGDLS and CDR2 YYNGEE. The CDR3 runs to 15 residues. V shed 2 bases and J shed 3 bases, with 12 bases lying between them.

The CDR3, as DNA: TGCGCCAGCAGCCAAGATTTCGCGGGTCACACAGATACGCAGTATTTT. It specifies CASSQDFAGHTDTQYF. This chain uses TRBV4-3 with TRBJ2-3; tentative D call: TRBD2 (5 bases). The CDR3 is made up of 16 amino acids. Trimming left V 0 bases short and J 2 bases short, with 12 bases between. CDR1 and CDR2 (germline): LGHNA, YSLEER.

The chain's CDR3 is CASRSMRGYYGYTF. In DNA, the CDR3 is TGTGCCAGTAGGAGTATGCGGGGGTACTATGGCTACACCTTC. J is TRBJ1-2 and V is TRBV19; TRBD1 is a possible D gene (5 bases). CDR1 is LNHDA, CDR2 SQIVND, per germline (reference sequence). The V end lost 6 bases, the J end lost 3 bases, and 14 bases lay between the germline ends. This CDR3 comprises 14 residues.

The rearrangement links TRBV5-5 to TRBJ2-1; 9 bases align to TRBD1. Trimming cost V 0 bases and J 7 bases; bases outside gene matches: 5. The CDR3 sequence is 15 residues long. Germline loops: CDR1 SGHKS, CDR2 YYEKEE (reference sequence). In DNA, the CDR3 is TGTGCCAGCAGCTTGGAGGGACAGGGACAGAATGAGCAGTTCTTC. Translated, it gives CASSLEGQGQNEQFF. Filled out from reference TRBV5-5 and TRBJ2-1, the complete variable domain reads DAGVTQSPTHLIKTRGQQVTLRCSPISGHKSVSWYQQVLGQGPQFIFQYYEKEERGRGNFPDRFSARQFPNYSSELNVNALLLGDSALYLCASSLEGQGQNEQFFGPGTRLTVL.

The CDR3 DNA is TGCAGTGCCCGGGGCCTCCGCGAGCAGTACTTC. Its protein is CSARGLREQYF. This chain joins TRBV20-1 and TRBJ2-7, with D possibly called TRBD1 or TRBD2 (5 bases each). From germline, CDR1 is DFQATT and CDR2 SNEGSKA (reference sequence). The V and J ends lost 6 bases and 6 bases respectively, with 12 bases between them. The CDR3 sequence is 11 residues long.

This chain links TRBV20-1 with TRBJ1-3; D is undetermined. V lost 3 bases and J lost 4, with 13 bases in between. Germline assignment: CDR1 DFQATT and CDR2 SNEGSKA (reference sequence). The CDR3 length is 14 residues. The CDR3 region has the DNA TGCAGTGCTAGTGATCATACGGGAGGAAACACCATATATTTT. This codes for CSASDHTGGNTIYF.

V gene TRBV5-1 combines with J gene TRBJ2-3, with 7 bases identical to TRBD1. The CDR3 loop spans 15 amino acids. V shed 0 bases, J shed 4 bases, and the junction held 5 bases outside the gene matches. Germline V gene sequence: CDR1 SGHRS, CDR2 YFSETQ. The CDR3: CASSLGGGRADTQYF. The CDR3 DNA sequence: TGCGCCAGCAGCTTGGGAGGGGGCCGAGCAGATACGCAGTATTTT.

The CDR3 loop reads CSASQGAYYGYTF. CDR3 bases: TGCAGTGCTAGTCAGGGGGCATACTATGGCTACACCTTC. The V gene is TRBV20-1, the J gene TRBJ1-2; the match to TRBD1 covers 8 bases. J lost 3 bases, V lost 3 bases, and 3 bases had no gene match. Germline CDR1 is DFQATT and CDR2 is SNEGSKA (reference sequence). The CDR3 runs 13 residues.

V usage is TRBV6-4 and J usage is TRBJ1-2; the match to TRBD1 covers 7 bases. CDR1 and CDR2 (germline): MRHNA, SNTAGT. Unmatched junction bases numbered 0, after V lost 0 bases and J lost 2 bases. The CDR3 has 14 residues. CDR3: CASSDSTGNYGYTF. The CDR3 DNA sequence: TGTGCCAGCAGTGACTCGACAGGGAACTATGGCTACACCTTC.

The chain has TRBV4-1 and TRBJ2-3; D might be TRBD2 (5 bases). V was shortened by 4 bases and J by 4 bases, with 24 bases between the two germline ends. Germline V lookup: CDR1 MGHRA, CDR2 YSYEKL. The CDR3 is 18 residues long. In DNA form, the CDR3 reads TGCGCCAGCAGCCGATCTAGCCCTGACCTAGGTCGGCCAGATACGCAGTATTTT. Its translation is CASSRSSPDLGRPDTQYF.

The chain links TRBV19 to TRBJ1-2; D is ambiguous. The germline V gene encodes CDR1 LNHDA and CDR2 SQIVND (reference sequence). CDR3 length: 13 residues. Trimming shortened V by 7 bases and J by 1 base, and 10 bases separated the two germline ends. This CDR3 reads CASNFNNNYGYTF. The CDR3 nucleotides are TGTGCCAGTAATTTTAACAATAACTATGGCTACACCTTC. The whole variable domain, remainder taken from reference TRBV19 and TRBJ1-2, is DGGITQSPKYLFRKEGQNVTLSCEQNLNHDAMYWYRQDPGQGLRLIYYSQIVNDFQKGDIAEGYSVSREKKESFPLTVTSAQKNPTAFYLCASNFNNNYGYTFGSGTRLTVV.

J is TRBJ2-7 and V is TRBV5-1; 7 positions match TRBD1. CDR1 SGHRS and CDR2 YFSETQ come from the germline V gene. The CDR3 has 13 residues. With V trimmed by 4 bases and J by 5 bases, 6 bases remained unmatched. CDR3 in DNA: TGCGCCAGCAGCCCTAACACAGGGGACGAGCAGTACTTC. Encoded protein: CASSPNTGDEQYF.

A single count supports this clone. The CDR3 here is CATKGEGNSPLHF. Here the CDR3 DNA reads TGTGCCACCAAAGGGGAAGGGAACTCACCCCTCCACTTT. This chain uses TRBV2 with TRBJ1-6; D might be TRBD1 (5 bases). The CDR3 has 13 amino acids. V lost 10 bases and J lost 10, with 17 bases in between. Germline V gives CDR1 SNHLY, CDR2 FYNNEI. The full variable domain, in which reference TRBV2 and TRBJ1-6 provide the parts outside the CDR3, is EPEVTQTPSHQVTQMGQEVILRCVPISNHLYFYWYRQILGQKVEFLVSFYNNEISEKSEIFDDQFSVERPDGSNFTLKIRSTKLEDSAMYFCATKGEGNSPLHFGNGTRLTVT.